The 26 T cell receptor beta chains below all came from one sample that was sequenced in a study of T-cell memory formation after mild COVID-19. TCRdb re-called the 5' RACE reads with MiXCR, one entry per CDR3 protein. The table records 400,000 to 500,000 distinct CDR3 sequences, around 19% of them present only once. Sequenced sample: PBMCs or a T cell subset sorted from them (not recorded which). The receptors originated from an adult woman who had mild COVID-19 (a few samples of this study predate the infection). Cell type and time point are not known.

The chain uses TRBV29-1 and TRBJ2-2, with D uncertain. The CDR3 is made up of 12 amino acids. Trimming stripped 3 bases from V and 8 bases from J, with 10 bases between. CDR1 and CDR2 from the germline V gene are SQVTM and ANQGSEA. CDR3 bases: TGCAGCGTTGAGGGCGCGGAGGGGGAGCTGTTTTTT. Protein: CSVEGAEGELFF.

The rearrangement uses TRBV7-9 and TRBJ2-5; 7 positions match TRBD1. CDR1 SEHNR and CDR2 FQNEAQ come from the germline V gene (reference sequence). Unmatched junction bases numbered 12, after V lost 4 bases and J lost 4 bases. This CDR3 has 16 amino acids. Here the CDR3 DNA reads TGTGCCAGCAGCTCCTTAGGCAGGGGGTCAGGAGAGACCCAGTACTTC. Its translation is CASSSLGRGSGETQYF.

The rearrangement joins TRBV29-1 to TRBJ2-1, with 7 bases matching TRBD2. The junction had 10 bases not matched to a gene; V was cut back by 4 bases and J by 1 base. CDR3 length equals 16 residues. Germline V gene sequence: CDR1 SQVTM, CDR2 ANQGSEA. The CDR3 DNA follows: TGCAGCGTTGTATATCTAGCGGATCTGTCCTACAATGAGCAGTTCTTC. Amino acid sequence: CSVVYLADLSYNEQFF.

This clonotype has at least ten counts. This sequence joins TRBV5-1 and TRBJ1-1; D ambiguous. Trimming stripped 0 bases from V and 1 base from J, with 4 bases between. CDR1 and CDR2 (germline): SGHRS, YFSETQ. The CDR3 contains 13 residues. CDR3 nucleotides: TGCGCCAGCAGCTTGGTGGCGAACACTGAAGCTTTCTTT. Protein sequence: CASSLVANTEAFF. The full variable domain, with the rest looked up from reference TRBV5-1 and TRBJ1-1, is KAGVTQTPRYLIKTRGQQVTLSCSPISGHRSVSWYQQTPGQGLQFLFEYFSETQRNKGNFPGRFSGRQFSNSRSEMNVSTLELGDSALYLCASSLVANTEAFFGQGTRLTVV.

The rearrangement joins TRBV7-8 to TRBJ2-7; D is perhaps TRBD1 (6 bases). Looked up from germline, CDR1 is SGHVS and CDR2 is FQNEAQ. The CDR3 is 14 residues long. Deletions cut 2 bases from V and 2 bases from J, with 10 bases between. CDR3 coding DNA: TGTGCCAGCAGCTTAATACAGGGTACCTACGAGCAGTACTTC. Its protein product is CASSLIQGTYEQYF.

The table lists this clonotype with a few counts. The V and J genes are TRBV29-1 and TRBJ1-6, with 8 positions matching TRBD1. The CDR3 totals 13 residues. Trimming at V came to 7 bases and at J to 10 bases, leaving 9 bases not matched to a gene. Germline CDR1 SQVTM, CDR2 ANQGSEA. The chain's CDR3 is CSAGTGVGSPLHF. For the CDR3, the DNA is TGCAGCGCGGGGACAGGCGTAGGATCACCCCTCCACTTT. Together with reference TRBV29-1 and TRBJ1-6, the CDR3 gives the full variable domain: SAVISQKPSRDICQRGTSLTIQCQVDSQVTMMFWYRQQPGQSLTLIATANQGSEATYESGFVIDKFPISRPNLTFSTLTVSNMSPEDSSIYLCSAGTGVGSPLHFGNGTRLTVT.

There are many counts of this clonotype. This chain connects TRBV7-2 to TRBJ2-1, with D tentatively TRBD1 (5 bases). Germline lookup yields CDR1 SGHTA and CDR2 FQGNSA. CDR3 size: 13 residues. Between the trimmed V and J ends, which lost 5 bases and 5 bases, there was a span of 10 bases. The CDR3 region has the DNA TGTGCCAGCAGCCCCTCCAGGGACAATGAGCAGTTCTTC. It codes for CASSPSRDNEQFF.

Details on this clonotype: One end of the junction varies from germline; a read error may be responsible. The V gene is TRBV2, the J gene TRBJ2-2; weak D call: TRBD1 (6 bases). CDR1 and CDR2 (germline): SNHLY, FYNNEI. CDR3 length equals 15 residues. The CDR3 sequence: CASREDRKGTGELFF. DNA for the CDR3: TGTGCCAGCAGAGAAGACAGGAAGGGCACCGGGGAGCTGTTTTTT.

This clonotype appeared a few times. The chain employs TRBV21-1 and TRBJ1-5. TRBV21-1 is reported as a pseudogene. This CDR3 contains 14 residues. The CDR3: CASSNWTFYQPQHF. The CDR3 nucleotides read TGTGCCAGCAGCAATTGGACGTTTTATCAGCCCCAGCATTTT.

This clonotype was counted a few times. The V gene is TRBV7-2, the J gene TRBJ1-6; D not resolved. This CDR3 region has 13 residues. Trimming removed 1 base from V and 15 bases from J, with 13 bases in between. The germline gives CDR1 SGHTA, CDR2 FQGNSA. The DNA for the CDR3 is TGTGCCAGCAGCTTAGGGGCACGGAGCAACCTCCACTTT. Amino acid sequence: CASSLGARSNLHF. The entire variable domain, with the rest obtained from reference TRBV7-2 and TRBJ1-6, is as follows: GAGVSQSPSNKVTEKGKDVELRCDPISGHTALYWYRQSLGQGLEFLIYFQGNSAPDKSGLPSDRFSAERTGGSVSTLTIQRTQQEDSAVYLCASSLGARSNLHFGNGTRLTVT.

The CDR3 protein is CASSVEGTPHEQYF. The CDR3 DNA reads as TGTGCCAGCAGCGTAGAGGGTACTCCCCACGAGCAGTACTTC. The V gene is TRBV9, the J gene TRBJ2-7; no clear D gene. V shed 0 bases and J shed 5 bases, with 12 bases lying between them. Germline CDR1 is SGDLS and CDR2 is YYNGEE. This CDR3 spans 14 amino acids.

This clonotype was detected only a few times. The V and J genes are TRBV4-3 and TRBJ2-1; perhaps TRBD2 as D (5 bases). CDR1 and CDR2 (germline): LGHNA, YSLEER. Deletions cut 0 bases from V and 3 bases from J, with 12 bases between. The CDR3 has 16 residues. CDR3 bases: TGCGCCAGCAGCCAAGAAGGGAGACTATACTACAATGAGCAGTTCTTC. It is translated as CASSQEGRLYYNEQFF.

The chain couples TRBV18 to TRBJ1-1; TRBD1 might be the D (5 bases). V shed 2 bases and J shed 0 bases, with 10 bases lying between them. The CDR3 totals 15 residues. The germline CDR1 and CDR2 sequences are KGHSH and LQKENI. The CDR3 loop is CASSPRTSMNTEAFF. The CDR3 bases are TGTGCCAGCTCACCAAGGACAAGCATGAACACTGAAGCTTTCTTT. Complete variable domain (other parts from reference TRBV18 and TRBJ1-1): NAGVMQNPRHLVRRRGQEARLRCSPMKGHSHVYWYRQLPEEGLKFMVYLQKENIIDESGMPKERFSAEFPKEGPSILRIQQVVRGDSAAYFCASSPRTSMNTEAFFGQGTRLTVV.

The CDR3 DNA reads TGTGCCAGCAGCCAGGGCCCTTTCTATGGCTACACCTTC. Its translation: CASSQGPFYGYTF. This rearrangement joins TRBV3-1 to TRBJ1-2, with D hard to call. Trimming cost V 3 bases and J 4 bases, with 9 bases left between them. The CDR3 runs to 13 residues. Germline lookup yields CDR1 LGHDT and CDR2 YNNKEL (reference sequence).

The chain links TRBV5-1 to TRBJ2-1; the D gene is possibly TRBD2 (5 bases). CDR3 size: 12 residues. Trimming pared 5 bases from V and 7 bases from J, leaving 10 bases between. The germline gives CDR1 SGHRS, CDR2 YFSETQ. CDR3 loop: CASRPTGNEQFF. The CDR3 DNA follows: TGCGCCAGCAGGCCCACGGGGAATGAGCAGTTCTTC.

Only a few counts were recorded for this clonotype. Written as DNA, the CDR3 is TGCAGTGCTAGCAGGACAGCGGCTCAGCCCCAGCATTTT. This encodes CSASRTAAQPQHF. The rearrangement joins TRBV20-1 to TRBJ1-5; D perhaps matches TRBD1 (6 bases). V was trimmed by 3 bases and J by 6 bases, leaving 12 bases between them. The CDR3 totals 13 residues. CDR1 and CDR2 (germline): DFQATT, SNEGSKA (reference sequence).

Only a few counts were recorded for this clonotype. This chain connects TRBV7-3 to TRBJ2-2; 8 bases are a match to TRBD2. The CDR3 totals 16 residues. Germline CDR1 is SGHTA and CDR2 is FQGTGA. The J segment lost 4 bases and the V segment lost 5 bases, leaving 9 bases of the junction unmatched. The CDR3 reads CASSPWTSWSTGELFF. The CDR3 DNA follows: TGTGCCAGCAGCCCCTGGACTAGCTGGAGCACCGGGGAGCTGTTTTTT.

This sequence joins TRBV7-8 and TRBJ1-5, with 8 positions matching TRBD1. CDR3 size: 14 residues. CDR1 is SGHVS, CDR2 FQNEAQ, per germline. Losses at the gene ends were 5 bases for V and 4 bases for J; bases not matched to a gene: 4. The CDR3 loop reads CASSPRTGNQPQHF. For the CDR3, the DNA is TGTGCCAGCAGCCCCAGGACAGGGAATCAGCCCCAGCATTTT.

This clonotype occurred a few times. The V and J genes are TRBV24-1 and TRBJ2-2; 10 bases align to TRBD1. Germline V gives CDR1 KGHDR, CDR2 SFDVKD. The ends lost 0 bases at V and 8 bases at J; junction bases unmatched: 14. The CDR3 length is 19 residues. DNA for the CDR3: TGTGCCACCAGTGATTTGGGTAGACGGGACAGGGGCCTGATTGGGGAGCTGTTTTTT. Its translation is CATSDLGRRDRGLIGELFF.

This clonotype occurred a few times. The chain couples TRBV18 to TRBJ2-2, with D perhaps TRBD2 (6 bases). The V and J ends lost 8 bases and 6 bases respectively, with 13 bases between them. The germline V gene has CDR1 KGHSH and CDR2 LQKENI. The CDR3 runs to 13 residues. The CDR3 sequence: CASLGTPAGELFF. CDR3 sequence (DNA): TGTGCCAGCCTCGGGACTCCTGCCGGGGAGCTGTTTTTT.

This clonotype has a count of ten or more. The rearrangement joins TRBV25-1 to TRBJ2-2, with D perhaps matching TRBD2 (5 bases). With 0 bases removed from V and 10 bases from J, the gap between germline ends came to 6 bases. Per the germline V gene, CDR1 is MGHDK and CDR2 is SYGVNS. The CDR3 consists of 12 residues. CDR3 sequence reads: CASSEYGEELFF. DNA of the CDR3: TGTGCCAGCAGTGAATACGGGGAGGAGCTGTTTTTT.

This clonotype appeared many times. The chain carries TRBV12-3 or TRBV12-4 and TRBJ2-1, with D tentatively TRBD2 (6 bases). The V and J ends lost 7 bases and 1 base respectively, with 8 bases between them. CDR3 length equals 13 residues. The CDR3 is CASTRESYNEQFF. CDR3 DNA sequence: TGTGCCAGCACCCGGGAGTCCTACAATGAGCAGTTCTTC.

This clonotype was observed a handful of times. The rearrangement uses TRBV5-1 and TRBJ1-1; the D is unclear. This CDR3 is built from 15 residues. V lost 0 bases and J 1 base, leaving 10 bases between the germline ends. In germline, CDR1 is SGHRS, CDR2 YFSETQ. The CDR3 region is CASSLEYDWNTEAFF. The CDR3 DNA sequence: TGCGCCAGCAGCTTGGAATATGATTGGAACACTGAAGCTTTCTTT.

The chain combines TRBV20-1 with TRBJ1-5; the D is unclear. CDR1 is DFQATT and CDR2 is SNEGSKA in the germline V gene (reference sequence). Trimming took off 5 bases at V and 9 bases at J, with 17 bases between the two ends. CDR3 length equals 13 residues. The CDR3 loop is CSAPDLGPGPQHF. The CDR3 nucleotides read TGCAGTGCTCCAGACCTCGGCCCGGGGCCCCAGCATTTT.

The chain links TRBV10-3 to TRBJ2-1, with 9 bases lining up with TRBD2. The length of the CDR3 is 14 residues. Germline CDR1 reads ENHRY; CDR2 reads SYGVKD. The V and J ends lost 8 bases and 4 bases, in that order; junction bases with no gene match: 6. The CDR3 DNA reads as TGTGCCATCGATAGCGGGGGAAATTACAATGAGCAGTTCTTC. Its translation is CAIDSGGNYNEQFF.

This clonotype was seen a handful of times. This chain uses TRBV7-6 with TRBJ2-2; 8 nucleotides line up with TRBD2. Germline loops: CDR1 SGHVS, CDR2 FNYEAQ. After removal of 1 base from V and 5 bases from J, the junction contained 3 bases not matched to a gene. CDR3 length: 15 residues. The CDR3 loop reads CASSLEGGRTGELFF. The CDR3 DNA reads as TGTGCCAGCAGCTTAGAGGGCGGGAGGACCGGGGAGCTGTTTTTT.